The clone carrying this T cell receptor (beta chain) was picked up a small number of times. Its antigen is as yet unknown. This sample is drawn from a study of T cell responses to AZD1222 COVID-19 vaccine. Study at large: Some second doses came at about 4 weeks and others at about 12 weeks; these were pooled.

Germline CDR1 is SQVTM and CDR2 is ANQGSEA. V was clipped by 1 base and J by 7 bases; unmatched bases: 7. CDR3 length: 14 residues. Assay used: immunoSEQ multiplex PCR; TCRdb lists only in-frame clones, some missing. This table has fewer than 90,000 clones, roughly 84% appearing once. Study-level points and caveats: It was only 6 or 7 AZD1222 recipients who were seropositive at baseline.

The sample in question was peripheral blood, obtained on day 0 of AZD1222 vaccination. The source is an adult in good health. J is TRBJ2-5 and V is TRBV29-1; 9 bases fit TRBD1. Written as DNA, the CDR3 is TGCAGCGTTGAAGTAGGACAGGGGTTGGGGACCCAGTACTTC. It encodes CSVEVGQGLGTQYF.